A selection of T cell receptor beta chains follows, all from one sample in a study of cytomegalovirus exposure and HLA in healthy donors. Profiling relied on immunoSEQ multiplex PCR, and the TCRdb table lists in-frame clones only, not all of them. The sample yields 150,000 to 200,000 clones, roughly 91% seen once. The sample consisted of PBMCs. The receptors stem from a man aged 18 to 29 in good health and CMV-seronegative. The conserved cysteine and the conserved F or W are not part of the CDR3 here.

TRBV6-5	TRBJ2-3	ASTGDLTDTQY
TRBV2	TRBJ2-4	ASTEGASGSASKNIQY
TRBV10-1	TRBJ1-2	ARITGTGGIGYT
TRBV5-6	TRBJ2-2	ASSKEQGNTGELF
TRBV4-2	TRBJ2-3	ASSQGGPRADTQY
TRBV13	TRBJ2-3	ASSANGGSTDTQY
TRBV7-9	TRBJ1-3	ASSEQGNTIY
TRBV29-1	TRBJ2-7	SVASGRGVAGGEQY
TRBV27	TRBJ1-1	ASSLNPDRGPGTEAF
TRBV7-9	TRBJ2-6	ASSPPVPGANVLT
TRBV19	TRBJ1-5	ASSIGGLGNQPQH
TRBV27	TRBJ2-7	ASSSKAGGYEQY
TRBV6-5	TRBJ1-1	ASRTTENTEAF
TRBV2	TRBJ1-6	ASSAGVNKNSPLH
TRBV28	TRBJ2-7	ASTPTDSYEQY
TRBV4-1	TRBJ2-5	ASSQDWSGGPETQY
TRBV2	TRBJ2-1	ASSIAGGPNEQF
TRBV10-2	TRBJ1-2	ASSEAGGTYGYT
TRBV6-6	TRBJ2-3	ASSYRQAEGDTQY
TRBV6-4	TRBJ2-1	ASSTRTGPSSYNEQF
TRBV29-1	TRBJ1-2	SVGQGVVGYT
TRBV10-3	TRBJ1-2	AISEPRNVQGYGYT
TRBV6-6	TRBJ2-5	ASSTGTGVGETQY
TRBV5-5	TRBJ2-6	ASSLAGTGSGANVLT
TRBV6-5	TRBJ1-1	ASSYQATNTEAF
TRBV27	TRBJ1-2	ASSPYSGPAGYGYT
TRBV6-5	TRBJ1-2	ASSYATGHQDYGYT
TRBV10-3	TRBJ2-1	AISDTVLNTEQF
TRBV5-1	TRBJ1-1	ASSSDSELTEAF
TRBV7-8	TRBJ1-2	ASSLAIDEGYT
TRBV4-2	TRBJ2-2	ASSQEWQGTTGELF
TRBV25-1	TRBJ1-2	ASSGPGQGNYGYT
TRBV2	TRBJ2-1	ASSEGPSGSGEQF
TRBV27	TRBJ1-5	ASRPQGAGQPQH
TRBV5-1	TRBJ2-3	ASSIGTAIDTQY
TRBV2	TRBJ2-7	ASKMGRSYEQY
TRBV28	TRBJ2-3	ASSSPGQVDTQY
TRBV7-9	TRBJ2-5	ASSLGPGLAGATQY
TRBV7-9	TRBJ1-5	ASSLVGTDSNQPQH
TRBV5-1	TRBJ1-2	ASTEGTEIYGYT
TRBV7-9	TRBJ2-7	ASSLITESYEQY
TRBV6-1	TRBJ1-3	ASTGASSGNTIY
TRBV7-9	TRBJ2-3	ASPTGYTDTQY
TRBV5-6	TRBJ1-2	ASRSYKGLGYGYT
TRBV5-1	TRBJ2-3	ASSKTSGGAVGTDTQY
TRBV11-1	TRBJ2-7	ASSPPGDYEQY
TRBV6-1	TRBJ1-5	ASTGLNQPQH